The next 17 T cell receptor beta chains were all read from a single sample in a study of cytomegalovirus exposure and HLA in healthy donors. The PCR contained 60 Vbeta and 13 Jbeta primers. Clones were sequenced by immunoSEQ multiplex PCR, and TCRdb holds only the in-frame ones, with some missing. The top ten clones hold 2.5% of a sample with roughly 110,000 clones, around 80% of them seen once. The sequenced sample consisted of PBMCs. Receptor source: a man aged 35 to 55 in good health and CMV-seronegative.

This rearrangement joins TRBV6-1 to TRBJ2-1; 12 bases line up with TRBD2. CDR3 length: 15 amino acids. The germline gives CDR1 MNHNS, CDR2 SASEGT. The V and J ends lost 6 bases and 9 bases, in that order; junction bases with no gene match: 9. CDR3 bases: TGTGCCAGCAGATCTCTAGCGGGGGGGTGGGGTGAGCAGTTCTTC. Translated: CASRSLAGGWGEQFF.

V is TRBV2 and J is TRBJ1-1, with D maybe TRBD1 (5 bases). Germline V gives CDR1 SNHLY, CDR2 FYNNEI. The CDR3 is made up of 15 amino acids. V was cut by 4 bases and J by 0 bases, with 12 bases left in between. In nucleotides, the CDR3 is TGTGCCAGCAGTGCCCAAATGGGGCTGAACACTGAAGCTTTCTTT. It yields the protein CASSAQMGLNTEAFF.

The CDR3 loop reads CASSSGRDRSYEQYF. CDR3 DNA sequence: TGTGCCAGCAGCTCGGGCAGGGACAGGTCCTACGAGCAGTACTTC. The chain uses TRBV7-8 and TRBJ2-7; 8 bases align to TRBD1. This CDR3 contains 15 residues. J was trimmed by 1 base and V by 4 bases; bases with no gene match: 6. Germline V lookup: CDR1 SGHVS, CDR2 FQNEAQ.

The rearrangement uses TRBV25-1 and TRBJ1-1; the match to TRBD1 covers 8 bases. The CDR3 runs 17 residues. Germline-derived CDR1 and CDR2 are MGHDK and SYGVNS. J was trimmed by 1 base and V by 1 base; bases with no gene match: 8. CDR3 sequence (DNA): TGTGCCAGCAGTGAATGGATTATGGGGACAGGGAACACTGAAGCTTTCTTT. This codes for CASSEWIMGTGNTEAFF.

The chain recombines TRBV19 with TRBJ1-3; 7 bases map to TRBD1. V lost 3 bases, J lost 1 base, and 6 bases stayed unmatched. Germline V lookup: CDR1 LNHDA, CDR2 SQIVND (reference sequence). This CDR3 region has 16 residues. Here the CDR3 reads CASSIGGQISGNTIYF. Written as DNA, the CDR3 is TGTGCCAGTAGTATTGGGGGACAGATATCTGGAAACACCATATATTTT.

This chain joins TRBV7-3 and TRBJ2-1, with 9 nucleotides matching TRBD1. The CDR3 runs 17 residues. The germline CDR1 and CDR2 sequences are SGHTA and FQGTGA. V gave up 2 bases and J gave up 7 bases; unmatched junction bases: 12. CDR3 amino acids: CASSLGPAGTGKNEQFF. CDR3 DNA: TGTGCCAGCAGCTTAGGGCCCGCCGGGACAGGGAAGAATGAGCAGTTCTTC.

This clone was counted a few times. The chain uses TRBV2 and TRBJ1-4; D possibly corresponds to TRBD1 (5 bases). CDR3 size: 17 residues. Trimming took 6 bases from V and 2 from J, leaving 19 bases between them. Germline assignment: CDR1 SNHLY and CDR2 FYNNEI. The CDR3 DNA reads as TGTGCCAGCAGGGACTACGGGGCAGGAGTTACTAATGAAAAACTGTTTTTT. Translated: CASRDYGAGVTNEKLFF.

The rearrangement links TRBV20-1 to TRBJ2-7; D unclear. Trimming cost V 3 bases and J 7 bases, with 10 bases left between them. The CDR3 is made up of 11 amino acids. Germline values: CDR1 DFQATT, CDR2 SNEGSKA (reference sequence). CDR3 nucleotide sequence: TGCAGTGCTAGGCAGTACGGGGAGCAGTACTTC. Protein sequence: CSARQYGEQYF.

V is TRBV6-1 and J is TRBJ2-1; 12 nucleotides agree with TRBD2. The CDR3 is made up of 16 amino acids. Germline V lookup: CDR1 MNHNS, CDR2 SASEGT. V shed 1 base, J shed 3 bases, and the junction held 1 base outside the gene matches. The CDR3 DNA is TGTGCCAGCAGTGAAGAACTAGCGGGGGGCTACAATGAGCAGTTCTTC. Amino acid sequence: CASSEELAGGYNEQFF.

This clone was detected a few times. The chain carries TRBV7-2 and TRBJ1-2; D is possibly TRBD1 (5 bases). Trimming shortened V by 2 bases and J by 2 bases, and 15 bases separated the two germline ends. The CDR3 sequence is 16 residues long. Germline V gene sequence: CDR1 SGHTA, CDR2 FQGNSA. The CDR3 nucleotides are TGTGCCAGCAGCTTAACTCCCGAGACAGCAAACTATGGCTACACCTTC. This codes for CASSLTPETANYGYTF. Complete variable domain (other parts from reference TRBV7-2 and TRBJ1-2): GAGVSQSPSNKVTEKGKDVELRCDPISGHTALYWYRQSLGQGLEFLIYFQGNSAPDKSGLPSDRFSAERTGGSVSTLTIQRTQQEDSAVYLCASSLTPETANYGYTFGSGTRLTVV.

The rearrangement joins TRBV19 to TRBJ1-1; TRBD1 aligns across 7 bases. This CDR3 comprises 13 residues. Looked up from germline, CDR1 is LNHDA and CDR2 is SQIVND (reference sequence). Trimming at V came to 6 bases and at J to 1 base, leaving 2 bases not matched to a gene. As DNA, the CDR3 is TGTGCCAGTAGCCGGACAGGGAACACTGAAGCTTTCTTT. It translates to CASSRTGNTEAFF.

With respect to this clone: The junction shows a germline mismatch at one end, possibly a read error. The chain employs TRBV28 and TRBJ1-6; D is possibly TRBD1 (5 bases). The CDR3 has 14 residues. Germline V gives CDR1 MDHEN, CDR2 SYDVKM. The CDR3: CASSFLGVNSLLHF. CDR3 bases: TGTGCCAGCAGTTTTTTAGGGGTAAATTCACTCCTCCACTTT.

The V call is TRBV11-2, the J call TRBJ2-3; D ambiguous. Per germline, CDR1 SGHAT and CDR2 FQNNGV. This CDR3 contains 14 residues. The V and J ends lost 7 bases and 0 bases respectively, with 11 bases between them. CDR3 sequence (DNA): TGTGCCAGCACCGGAGTCCCCAGCACAGATACGCAGTATTTT. Translating gives CASTGVPSTDTQYF.

This chain joins TRBV4-1 and TRBJ2-1; D not certain. V was shortened by 1 base and J by 0 bases, with 10 bases between the two germline ends. CDR1 MGHRA and CDR2 YSYEKL come from the germline V gene. This CDR3 has 16 amino acids. CDR3 sequence (DNA): TGCGCCAGCAGCCAAGCGCCGGTTCCCTCCTACAATGAGCAGTTCTTC. Translation gives CASSQAPVPSYNEQFF.

V and J are TRBV29-1 and TRBJ2-1, with 15 bases fitting TRBD2. Germline V gene data show CDR1 as SQVTM and CDR2 as ANQGSEA. The CDR3 is 14 residues long. After removal of 6 bases from V and 5 bases from J, the junction contained 2 bases not matched to a gene. The CDR3, as DNA: TGCAGCGTGGGACTAGCGGGGGGACACAATGAGCAGTTCTTC. Protein product: CSVGLAGGHNEQFF.

In its sample, this clone was seen a few times. This sequence joins TRBV5-1 and TRBJ2-3; the match to TRBD2 covers 7 bases. J lost 4 bases, V lost 2 bases, and 4 bases had no gene match. The CDR3 runs to 14 residues. Per germline, CDR1 SGHRS and CDR2 YFSETQ. CDR3 protein: CASSFGGRADTQYF. In nucleotides, the CDR3 is TGCGCCAGCAGCTTTGGGGGGAGGGCAGATACGCAGTATTTT.

This clone was picked up a small number of times. The chain recombines TRBV11-2 with TRBJ2-1; 7 bases map to TRBD1. Per the germline V gene, CDR1 is SGHAT and CDR2 is FQNNGV. This CDR3 is 14 amino acids long. Losses at the gene ends were 0 bases for V and 7 bases for J; bases not matched to a gene: 3. The CDR3 DNA follows: TGTGCCAGCAGCTTAGACAGGGGGATGAATGAGCAGTTCTTC. Translation gives CASSLDRGMNEQFF. Combining the CDR3 with reference TRBV11-2 and TRBJ2-1 gives the whole variable domain EAGVAQSPRYKIIEKRQSVAFWCNPISGHATLYWYQQILGQGPKLLIQFQNNGVVDDSQLPKDRFSAERLKGVDSTLKIQPAKLEDSAVYLCASSLDRGMNEQFFGPGTRLTVL.